Shown below are 7 T cell receptor beta chains from a single sample sequenced in a study of blood T cells in healthy people across ages. A second PCR, run for about 7 to 11 cycles, used a sample-barcoded 5' primer plus a J-beta primer mix. MiXCR, run by TCRdb on the 5' RACE reads, gives a single entry per CDR3 protein. The sample shows around 1,700,000 distinct CDR3 sequences, 28% of them seen only once. The sequenced sample was blood. The receptors stem from a woman aged 30 to 39 in good health.

This clonotype was seen at least ten times. V is TRBV29-1 and J is TRBJ2-7; D tentatively fits TRBD1 or TRBD2 (5 bases each). Germline CDR1 SQVTM, CDR2 ANQGSEA. The V gene lost 1 base and the J gene lost 0 bases, with 16 bases spanning the gap. CDR3 length equals 16 residues. The CDR3 nucleotides read TGCAGCGTTGAAGTTACGGACGAGAGGGGCTCCTACGAGCAGTACTTC. This encodes CSVEVTDERGSYEQYF.

The rearrangement joins TRBV9 to TRBJ2-3; D perhaps matches TRBD2 (6 bases). The CDR3 has 16 residues. Trimming removed 0 bases at V and 2 bases at J, with 13 bases between. Germline V gene sequence: CDR1 SGDLS, CDR2 YYNGEE. CDR3 bases: TGTGCCAGCAGCGTAGTAGGTAGCGGCTACACAGATACGCAGTATTTT. It specifies CASSVVGSGYTDTQYF.

The chain carries TRBV7-9 and TRBJ2-2; D gene ambiguous. CDR3 length: 12 amino acids. CDR1 and CDR2 (germline): SEHNR, FQNEAQ (reference sequence). V was pared by 6 bases and J by 8 bases, with 10 bases between. The CDR3 loop reads CASRPHTGELFF. For the CDR3, the DNA is TGTGCCAGCAGGCCTCATACGGGGGAGCTGTTTTTT. Full variable domain (missing parts from reference TRBV7-9 and TRBJ2-2): DTGVSQNPRHKITKRGQNVTFRCDPISEHNRLYWYRQTLGQGPEFLTYFQNEAQLEKSRLLSDRFSAERPKGSFSTLEIQRTEQGDSAMYLCASRPHTGELFFGEGSRLTVL.

This clonotype turned up a few times. In DNA form, the CDR3 reads TGCAGTGCGCGAAAGGATGCCGCTGAAGCTTTCTTT. The encoded protein is CSARKDAAEAFF. The chain has TRBV20-1 and TRBJ1-1, with D hard to call. Germline-derived CDR1 and CDR2 are DFQATT and SNEGSKA (reference sequence). Trimming stripped 6 bases from V and 6 bases from J, with 14 bases between. The CDR3 extends over 12 amino acids.

This clonotype was seen many times. CDR3 region: CASSRRRFYEQYF. In DNA form, the CDR3 reads TGTGCCAGCTCTAGACGGAGGTTCTACGAGCAGTACTTC. The V call is TRBV13, the J call TRBJ2-7, with D possibly being TRBD2 (5 bases). Germline V gene sequence: CDR1 PRHDT, CDR2 FYEKMQ (reference sequence). The CDR3 sequence is 13 residues long. The V end was cut by 8 bases, the J end by 3 bases, with 14 bases between.

This clonotype has a count of ten or more. This chain connects TRBV10-1 to TRBJ2-3; 10 bases fit TRBD2. The CDR3 consists of 16 residues. Germline V lookup: CDR1 WNHNN, CDR2 SYGVQD (reference sequence). After removal of 2 bases from V and 4 bases from J, the junction contained 6 bases not matched to a gene. Written as DNA, the CDR3 is TGCGCCAGCAGTGAGCGGGGGACTAGCGCCGCAGATACGCAGTATTTT. Its protein is CASSERGTSAADTQYF.

This clonotype was observed at least ten times. The chain recombines TRBV28 with TRBJ2-1; D might be TRBD2 (5 bases). There are 14 residues in the CDR3. The germline V gene has CDR1 MDHEN and CDR2 SYDVKM. Trimming removed 5 bases at V and 4 bases at J, with 12 bases between. The CDR3 is CASSPTGFYNEQFF. CDR3 nucleotide sequence: TGTGCCAGCAGTCCTACGGGATTTTACAATGAGCAGTTCTTC.